This T cell receptor beta chain was identified during a study of T cell changes during pregnancy in multiple sclerosis. Germline CDR1 and CDR2: SQVTM and ANQGSEA. CDR3 length: 14 residues. V dropped 0 bases and J dropped 8 bases, with 16 bases sitting between them. Sequencing was performed with immunoSEQ multiplex PCR; in TCRdb, only in-frame clones are kept and a portion is missing. The sample carries 50,000 to 65,000 clones, approximately 86% recorded once. This clone was recorded once. Specimen: peripheral blood, collected in the first trimester of pregnancy. The chain links TRBV29-1 to TRBJ1-1; possible D gene TRBD1, 6 bases. The TCR sequence derives from a female donor with multiple sclerosis, enrolled in a pregnancy study. The CDR3 nucleotides read TGCAGCGTTGAAGATCGACCAGGGGCCTGGGAAGCTTTCTTT. Translation gives CSVEDRPGAWEAFF.